The rows below give T cell receptor beta chains drawn from one sample of a study of blood T cell repertoires in COVID-19. Generated by immunoSEQ multiplex PCR, the TCRdb table keeps only in-frame clones and is missing some. The data hold some 200,000 clones, with roughly 91% observed a single time. The sample consisted of PBMCs or T cells enriched from blood (not recorded which). These receptors originate from a man younger than 40 in a cohort exposed to, infected with or recovered from COVID-19 (not recorded which). CDR3s include the opening cysteine and the closing phenylalanine or tryptophan. The order of the fields is CDR3 DNA, CDR3 protein, V gene, J gene, D gene, clone size. D genes are given only for firm matches. Only part of the rows carry a size: once, few, many, or a class if the clone is expanded.

CDR3 DNA: TGTGCCAGCAGGATAATGGGACAGGGGGCTCTGTCTGCCTACTATGGCTACACCTTC; CDR3 protein: CASRIMGQGALSAYYGYTF; V gene: TRBV2; J gene: TRBJ1-2; D gene: TRBD1; clone size: once
CDR3 DNA: TGTGCCAGCTCACCAGGGGGGACGTGGACTGAAGCTTTCTTT; CDR3 protein: CASSPGGTWTEAFF; V gene: TRBV18; J gene: TRBJ1-1; D gene: NA; clone size: NA
CDR3 DNA: TGCGCCAGCAGCTTGTTTACGGGAGGGTACAATGAGCAGTTCTTC; CDR3 protein: CASSLFTGGYNEQFF; V gene: TRBV5-1; J gene: TRBJ2-1; D gene: TRBD2; clone size: once
CDR3 DNA: TGTGCCAGCAGCTTGTTTGAGGAACCCTTCGATGGCTACACCTTC; CDR3 protein: CASSLFEEPFDGYTF; V gene: TRBV13; J gene: TRBJ1-2; D gene: NA; clone size: NA
CDR3 DNA: TGTGCCATCAGTGGGCGGGAGGGAGACAATGAGCAGTTCTTC; CDR3 protein: CAISGREGDNEQFF; V gene: TRBV10-3; J gene: TRBJ2-1; D gene: TRBD2; clone size: NA
CDR3 DNA: TGTGCCAGCAGCTTTACCGGGACTGCGAATCAGCCCCAGCATTTT; CDR3 protein: CASSFTGTANQPQHF; V gene: TRBV7-3; J gene: TRBJ1-5; D gene: NA; clone size: NA
CDR3 DNA: TGTGCCAGCAGCCTAAAACAGTCCCGAACTGAAGCTTTCTTT; CDR3 protein: CASSLKQSRTEAFF; V gene: TRBV3-1/TRBV3-2; J gene: TRBJ1-1; D gene: NA; clone size: once
CDR3 DNA: TGTGCCAGCAGAGACCCGACTAGCGGGAACTACGAGCAGTACTTC; CDR3 protein: CASRDPTSGNYEQYF; V gene: TRBV6-5; J gene: TRBJ2-7; D gene: TRBD2; clone size: NA
CDR3 DNA: TGCGCCAGCAGCCAAGATTCGGGGGCCTACGAGCAGTACTTC; CDR3 protein: CASSQDSGAYEQYF; V gene: TRBV4-1; J gene: TRBJ2-7; D gene: NA; clone size: NA
CDR3 DNA: TGTGCCAGCAGGGCGGGGGAAGATAATTCACCCCTCCACTTT; CDR3 protein: CASRAGEDNSPLHF; V gene: TRBV6-4; J gene: TRBJ1-6; D gene: NA; clone size: few
CDR3 DNA: TGCGCCAGCAGCTTCGGGGTGAATAATTCACCCCTCCACTTT; CDR3 protein: CASSFGVNNSPLHF; V gene: TRBV5-1; J gene: TRBJ1-6; D gene: NA; clone size: NA
CDR3 DNA: TGTGCCAGCAGCCCCTGGGACAGGGGCAATCAGCCCCAGCATTTT; CDR3 protein: CASSPWDRGNQPQHF; V gene: TRBV6-6; J gene: TRBJ1-5; D gene: TRBD1; clone size: NA
CDR3 DNA: TGTGCCAGCAGCTTAGGACAGGGTTTTAAGGAAAAACTGTTTTTT; CDR3 protein: CASSLGQGFKEKLFF; V gene: TRBV7-3; J gene: TRBJ1-4; D gene: TRBD1; clone size: few
CDR3 DNA: TGTGCCAGCATCATTAGAGCGCTAGCGGGCCCCAAGAGCTCCTACAATGAGCAGTTCTTC; CDR3 protein: CASIIRALAGPKSSYNEQFF; V gene: TRBV11-3; J gene: TRBJ2-1; D gene: TRBD2; clone size: NA
CDR3 DNA: TGCGCCAGCAGTCAATCGAGACACCAAAATCACTACAATGAGCAGTTCTTC; CDR3 protein: CASSQSRHQNHYNEQFF; V gene: TRBV23-1; J gene: TRBJ2-1; D gene: NA; clone size: NA
CDR3 DNA: TGTGCCAGCAGTTACTCGGCAGGGGGAGGAAACACCATATATTTT; CDR3 protein: CASSYSAGGGNTIYF; V gene: TRBV6-5; J gene: TRBJ1-3; D gene: TRBD1; clone size: NA
CDR3 DNA: TGTGCCACCAGAAGTAGCGGGAGCTACAATGAGCAGTTCTTC; CDR3 protein: CATRSSGSYNEQFF; V gene: TRBV15; J gene: TRBJ2-1; D gene: TRBD2; clone size: few
CDR3 DNA: TGTGCCAGCAGTTTGGACACGTACACTGAAGCTTTCTTT; CDR3 protein: CASSLDTYTEAFF; V gene: TRBV27; J gene: TRBJ1-1; D gene: NA; clone size: NA
CDR3 DNA: TGTGCCAGCACTGAGCACCAGATTAGCAATCAGCCCCAGCATTTT; CDR3 protein: CASTEHQISNQPQHF; V gene: TRBV2; J gene: TRBJ1-5; D gene: NA; clone size: NA
CDR3 DNA: TGTGCCAGCAGCACTGGACAGAGCGTTTATGGCTACACCTTC; CDR3 protein: CASSTGQSVYGYTF; V gene: TRBV5-8; J gene: TRBJ1-2; D gene: NA; clone size: NA
CDR3 DNA: TGTGCCAGTAGTATCATGGACAGGGGCGTATTATATGGCTACACCTTC; CDR3 protein: CASSIMDRGVLYGYTF; V gene: TRBV19; J gene: TRBJ1-2; D gene: TRBD1; clone size: NA
CDR3 DNA: TGTGCCATCACCTCGGGAGGGAGTGATGAGCAGTTCTTC; CDR3 protein: CAITSGGSDEQFF; V gene: TRBV10-3; J gene: TRBJ2-1; D gene: TRBD2; clone size: NA
CDR3 DNA: TGTGCCAGCAGTTCTGCGGTGACAGGTTACTCTGGAAACACCATATATTTT; CDR3 protein: CASSSAVTGYSGNTIYF; V gene: TRBV28; J gene: TRBJ1-3; D gene: NA; clone size: NA
CDR3 DNA: TGTGCCAGCAGCTTTGGAAGCGGGAGTGAACTTGATACGCAGTATTTT; CDR3 protein: CASSFGSGSELDTQYF; V gene: TRBV11-3; J gene: TRBJ2-3; D gene: TRBD2; clone size: NA
CDR3 DNA: TGTGCCAGCAGCCATTTGTTGGCCAATGAGCAGTTCTTC; CDR3 protein: CASSHLLANEQFF; V gene: TRBV14; J gene: TRBJ2-1; D gene: NA; clone size: NA
CDR3 DNA: TGTGCCAGCAGCGACCCCGGGACAGACTATAGCAATCAGCCCCAGCATTTT; CDR3 protein: CASSDPGTDYSNQPQHF; V gene: TRBV6-4; J gene: TRBJ1-5; D gene: TRBD1; clone size: NA
CDR3 DNA: TGCAGCGTATTCGGAAGGACAGGGGTTATGGCTGAAGCTTTCTTT; CDR3 protein: CSVFGRTGVMAEAFF; V gene: TRBV29-1; J gene: TRBJ1-1; D gene: TRBD1; clone size: NA
CDR3 DNA: TGTGCCAGCAGTTACGGACTAGCGGGGTCCTACGAGCAGTACTTC; CDR3 protein: CASSYGLAGSYEQYF; V gene: TRBV28; J gene: TRBJ2-7; D gene: TRBD2; clone size: NA
CDR3 DNA: TGCAGCGTTACCGGACAGGGCACAGATACGCAGTATTTT; CDR3 protein: CSVTGQGTDTQYF; V gene: TRBV29-1; J gene: TRBJ2-3; D gene: TRBD1; clone size: NA
CDR3 DNA: TGTGCCAGCACCTCCGGGCTGCTAGCGGGCTCCTACAATGAGCAGTTCTTC; CDR3 protein: CASTSGLLAGSYNEQFF; V gene: TRBV28; J gene: TRBJ2-1; D gene: TRBD2; clone size: NA
CDR3 DNA: TGTGCCAGCAGCCGGACCCAGGGTAAGAACACTGAAGCTTTCTTT; CDR3 protein: CASSRTQGKNTEAFF; V gene: TRBV3-1/TRBV3-2; J gene: TRBJ1-1; D gene: NA; clone size: NA
CDR3 DNA: TGTGCCAGCAGCGCCTACTCCCGGGACAGGGGGGGAGGGTACAATGAGCAGTTCTTC; CDR3 protein: CASSAYSRDRGGGYNEQFF; V gene: TRBV9; J gene: TRBJ2-1; D gene: TRBD1; clone size: NA
CDR3 DNA: TGTGCCAGCAGTGAAAGTTTGCGGGGGCCGCAGGTGGACACTGAAGCTTTCTTT; CDR3 protein: CASSESLRGPQVDTEAFF; V gene: TRBV2; J gene: TRBJ1-1; D gene: NA; clone size: once
CDR3 DNA: TGTGCCAGCAGTCATGGACTGAGCTATGGCTACACCTTC; CDR3 protein: CASSHGLSYGYTF; V gene: TRBV7-3; J gene: TRBJ1-2; D gene: NA; clone size: few
CDR3 DNA: TGTGCCAGCAGTGACCCCTTGGCGGGGGGGCGCCCCTACACCGGGGAGCTGTTTTTT; CDR3 protein: CASSDPLAGGRPYTGELFF; V gene: TRBV27; J gene: TRBJ2-2; D gene: TRBD2; clone size: NA
CDR3 DNA: TGCGCCAGCAGTTGGACTAGCGGGACGAACACCGGGGAGCTGTTTTTT; CDR3 protein: CASSWTSGTNTGELFF; V gene: TRBV5-1; J gene: TRBJ2-2; D gene: TRBD2; clone size: few
CDR3 DNA: TGTGCCAGCAGCCCCCCCTTCAGGGGTACTAACTATGGCTACACCTTC; CDR3 protein: CASSPPFRGTNYGYTF; V gene: TRBV7-9; J gene: TRBJ1-2; D gene: NA; clone size: NA
CDR3 DNA: TGTGCCAGCAGTGATTACAATAGCAGCCCTTACGAGCAGTACTTC; CDR3 protein: CASSDYNSSPYEQYF; V gene: TRBV2; J gene: TRBJ2-7; D gene: NA; clone size: NA
CDR3 DNA: TGTGCCACCAGCAGAGATCGGACAGGGGGCTACGAGCAGTACTTC; CDR3 protein: CATSRDRTGGYEQYF; V gene: TRBV15; J gene: TRBJ2-7; D gene: TRBD1; clone size: few
CDR3 DNA: TGTGCCATCAGTGAGCTCTTCACAGATACGCAGTATTTT; CDR3 protein: CAISELFTDTQYF; V gene: TRBV10-3; J gene: TRBJ2-3; D gene: NA; clone size: NA
CDR3 DNA: TGTGCCAGCAGCCCCGGACATGAAGTCTACGAGCAGTACTTC; CDR3 protein: CASSPGHEVYEQYF; V gene: TRBV7-8; J gene: TRBJ2-7; D gene: NA; clone size: NA
CDR3 DNA: TGTGCCAGCAGCGTAGACGGACTAGCGGAGACCTACGAGCAGTACTTC; CDR3 protein: CASSVDGLAETYEQYF; V gene: TRBV9; J gene: TRBJ2-7; D gene: TRBD2; clone size: NA
CDR3 DNA: TGTGCCAGCAGTTATAGGGAGACCACAGATACGCAGTATTTT; CDR3 protein: CASSYRETTDTQYF; V gene: TRBV6-5; J gene: TRBJ2-3; D gene: NA; clone size: NA
CDR3 DNA: TGTGCCAGCAGCTTATTAGCGGGAGGGGCAGATACGCAGTATTTT; CDR3 protein: CASSLLAGGADTQYF; V gene: TRBV11-2; J gene: TRBJ2-3; D gene: TRBD2; clone size: NA
CDR3 DNA: TGCGCCAGCAGCCCCCGGCCGGGTGACTATGGCTACACCTTC; CDR3 protein: CASSPRPGDYGYTF; V gene: TRBV5-1; J gene: TRBJ1-2; D gene: NA; clone size: NA
CDR3 DNA: TGTGCCAGCAGTGAAAACTTTGCAGGGTACTCCTACGAGCAGTACTTC; CDR3 protein: CASSENFAGYSYEQYF; V gene: TRBV6-1; J gene: TRBJ2-7; D gene: NA; clone size: NA
CDR3 DNA: TGTGCCAGCAGAATACTAGCGGGAGGCCTGGGGGGCGAGCAGTACTTC; CDR3 protein: CASRILAGGLGGEQYF; V gene: TRBV28; J gene: TRBJ2-7; D gene: TRBD2; clone size: NA
CDR3 DNA: TGTGCCAGCAGTTACTCAGGGGCCGATAATGAAAAACTGTTTTTT; CDR3 protein: CASSYSGADNEKLFF; V gene: TRBV6-5; J gene: TRBJ1-4; D gene: NA; clone size: few
CDR3 DNA: TGCGCCAGCAGCCAACCCCGACAGGGACTTAACTATGGCTACACCTTC; CDR3 protein: CASSQPRQGLNYGYTF; V gene: TRBV4-1; J gene: TRBJ1-2; D gene: TRBD1; clone size: NA
CDR3 DNA: TGCGCCAGCAGCTTGGCTAGCGGGGCCATCAACACCGGGGAGCTGTTTTTT; CDR3 protein: CASSLASGAINTGELFF; V gene: TRBV5-1; J gene: TRBJ2-2; D gene: TRBD2; clone size: NA
CDR3 DNA: TGTGCCAGCAGTGAGCGGGCCGCCACAGATACGCAGTATTTT; CDR3 protein: CASSERAATDTQYF; V gene: TRBV6-4; J gene: TRBJ2-3; D gene: NA; clone size: few
CDR3 DNA: TGTGCCAGCAGTTTAGGCGGGAACATGAACACTGAAGCTTTCTTT; CDR3 protein: CASSLGGNMNTEAFF; V gene: TRBV28; J gene: TRBJ1-1; D gene: NA; clone size: NA
CDR3 DNA: TGTGCCAGCAGTTTATCCCCTCAGGGGGCTAGCGGCTACACCTTC; CDR3 protein: CASSLSPQGASGYTF; V gene: TRBV27; J gene: TRBJ1-2; D gene: TRBD1; clone size: NA
CDR3 DNA: TGTGCCAGTGAAGAAGGGACTAGCGGGAGGGGTAGGTCCTACAATGAGCAGTTCTTC; CDR3 protein: CASEEGTSGRGRSYNEQFF; V gene: TRBV19; J gene: TRBJ2-1; D gene: TRBD2; clone size: NA
CDR3 DNA: TGTGCCAGCAGCAAAGCGGGACAGGGGGACACTGAAGCTTTCTTT; CDR3 protein: CASSKAGQGDTEAFF; V gene: TRBV21-1; J gene: TRBJ1-1; D gene: NA; clone size: NA
CDR3 DNA: TGCGCCAGCAGCTACTCGTTGGCTAGGGGTTCCTACGAGCAGTACTTC; CDR3 protein: CASSYSLARGSYEQYF; V gene: TRBV4-1; J gene: TRBJ2-7; D gene: NA; clone size: NA
CDR3 DNA: TGCGCCAGCAGCCTCCGGGACAGCCCTGAAGCTTTCTTT; CDR3 protein: CASSLRDSPEAFF; V gene: TRBV5-1; J gene: TRBJ1-1; D gene: TRBD1; clone size: NA
CDR3 DNA: TGTGCCAGCAGTGACGGTCGACAGGGGAGGGGCGGGGAGCTGTTTTTT; CDR3 protein: CASSDGRQGRGGELFF; V gene: TRBV6-1; J gene: TRBJ2-2; D gene: NA; clone size: NA
CDR3 DNA: TGTGCCAGCTCCCGTCCCCCTCTAGCGTTAAACACCGGGGAGCTGTTTTTT; CDR3 protein: CASSRPPLALNTGELFF; V gene: TRBV28; J gene: TRBJ2-2; D gene: NA; clone size: NA
CDR3 DNA: TGTGCCAGTAGCCGGGGTTTGGGAAATGAGCAGTTCTTC; CDR3 protein: CASSRGLGNEQFF; V gene: TRBV19; J gene: TRBJ2-1; D gene: NA; clone size: NA